This TCR beta chain comes out of a study of cytomegalovirus exposure and HLA in healthy donors. General observations from the study: Cytomegalovirus status was reportedly diagnosed by the classifier with high sensitivity and specificity. Many donors shared some public TCRs, even though most TCR sequences were rare. Clusters of TCRs from the first cohort tended to co-occur in the 100 to 150 validation repertoires (as a later analysis found).

Assay: immunoSEQ multiplex PCR; the TCRdb copy retains only in-frame clones and omits some. The profile shows more than 70,000 clones, about 96% of them singletons. In regard to this clone: What it recognizes is unknown.

Germline trimming cut 6 bases from V and 5 bases from J; bases unmatched to any gene: 5. The CDR3 runs to 14 residues. From germline, CDR1 is SNHLY and CDR2 FYNNEI. The donors were members of the validation cohort comprising 100 to 150 subjects, separate from the roughly 600-subject first cohort. J is TRBJ2-5 and V is TRBV2; 11 nucleotides line up with TRBD2. Sequencing was done on a sample of PBMCs. The sequence was collected from a man aged 18 to 30 in good health and CMV-seropositive. For the CDR3, the DNA is TGTGCCAGCAGGAAACTAGCGGGAGTGGAGACCCAGTACTTC. It translates to CASRKLAGVETQYF. The whole variable domain, filled in from reference TRBV2 and TRBJ2-5, reads EPEVTQTPSHQVTQMGQEVILRCVPISNHLYFYWYRQILGQKVEFLVSFYNNEISEKSEIFDDQFSVERPDGSNFTLKIRSTKLEDSAMYFCASRKLAGVETQYFGPGTRLLVL.